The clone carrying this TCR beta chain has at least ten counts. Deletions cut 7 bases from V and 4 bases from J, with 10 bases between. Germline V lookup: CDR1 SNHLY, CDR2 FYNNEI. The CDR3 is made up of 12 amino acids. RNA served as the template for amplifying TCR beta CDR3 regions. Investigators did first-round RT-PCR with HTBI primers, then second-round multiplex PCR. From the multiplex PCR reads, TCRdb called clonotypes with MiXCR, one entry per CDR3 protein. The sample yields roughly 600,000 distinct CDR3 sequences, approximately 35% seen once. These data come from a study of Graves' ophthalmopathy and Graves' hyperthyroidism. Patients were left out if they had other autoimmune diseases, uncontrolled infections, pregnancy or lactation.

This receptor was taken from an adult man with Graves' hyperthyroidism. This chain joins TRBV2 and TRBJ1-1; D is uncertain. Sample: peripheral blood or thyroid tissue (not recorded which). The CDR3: CASIRRSTEAFF. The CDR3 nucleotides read TGTGCCAGCATCCGAAGAAGCACTGAAGCTTTCTTT.